This T cell receptor beta chain was recovered during a study of Graves' ophthalmopathy and Graves' hyperthyroidism. TCR beta CDR3 amplification used RNA transcripts. An initial RT-PCR round employing HTBI primers preceded a second-round multiplex PCR. TCRdb recomputed calls from the multiplex PCR reads with MiXCR, one row per CDR3 protein. Of hundreds of thousands of distinct CDR3 sequences in the sample, 21% were seen once. This clonotype was observed many times. With V trimmed by 4 bases and J by 7 bases, 7 bases remained unmatched. CDR3 size: 16 residues. Germline V CDR1 and CDR2: LGHNA, YNFKEQ. The chain couples TRBV4-2 to TRBJ2-2; TRBD2 aligns across 12 bases. Sequenced: peripheral blood. This TCR was sampled from a woman between 18 and 29 years old with stable Graves' hyperthyroidism. The DNA of the CDR3 is TGTGCCAGCAGCCTCCGACTAGCGGGAGAGGGCGGGGAGCTGTTTTTT. Translating it yields CASSLRLAGEGGELFF.